Below, 5 T cell receptor beta chains from the same sample are listed, as sequenced in a study of shared T cell receptors in the human thymus. Sequenced by immunoSEQ multiplex PCR; TCRdb stores in-frame clones only, minus some. The table has 700,000 to 750,000 clones, approximately 83% seen once. These data also formed part of another study, on human thymus T cells.

Sequencing used thymocytes. The receptors were gathered from a girl younger than two with a congenital heart defect.

This chain uses TRBV4-1 with TRBJ2-5; 16 positions match TRBD2. The CDR3 extends over 17 amino acids. From germline, CDR1 is MGHRA and CDR2 YSYEKL. V shed 4 bases, J shed 3 bases, and the junction held 5 bases outside the gene matches. CDR3 coding DNA: TGCGCCAGCAGCCTAATGGGGACTAGCGGGGGGGAAGAGACCCAGTACTTC. Protein sequence: CASSLMGTSGGEETQYF.

The chain joins TRBV4-3 to TRBJ2-2; 7 positions agree with TRBD1. This CDR3 comprises 18 residues. Germline V gene data show CDR1 as LGHNA and CDR2 as YSLEER. The V and J ends lost 0 bases and 0 bases, in that order; junction bases with no gene match: 7. This chain's CDR3 is CASSQETGARTNTGELFF. CDR3 in DNA: TGCGCCAGCAGCCAAGAAACAGGGGCGCGAACGAACACCGGGGAGCTGTTTTTT.

The chain combines TRBV9 with TRBJ1-4; no reliable D call. With 3 bases removed from V and 3 bases from J, the gap between germline ends came to 18 bases. In germline, CDR1 is SGDLS, CDR2 YYNGEE. The CDR3 has 17 residues. CDR3: CASSAEGNRDANEKLFF. The CDR3 bases are TGTGCCAGCAGCGCCGAAGGCAACCGGGATGCTAATGAAAAACTGTTTTTT.

The V gene is TRBV28, the J gene TRBJ2-7, with a possible D match to TRBD1 (5 bases). Looked up from germline, CDR1 is MDHEN and CDR2 is SYDVKM. This CDR3 is built from 14 residues. Trimming cost V 6 bases and J 5 bases, with 17 bases left between them. CDR3 residues: CASRLRVKGNEQYF. DNA of the CDR3: TGTGCCAGCAGACTCAGGGTAAAGGGAAACGAGCAGTACTTC. Complete variable domain (other parts from reference TRBV28 and TRBJ2-7): DVKVTQSSRYLVKRTGEKVFLECVQDMDHENMFWYRQDPGLGLRLIYFSYDVKMKEKGDIPEGYSVSREKKERFSLILESASTNQTSMYLCASRLRVKGNEQYFGPGTRLTVT.

The chain recombines TRBV15 with TRBJ1-1; 7 bases align to TRBD1. Trimming cost V 0 bases and J 3 bases; bases outside gene matches: 13. Per the germline V gene, CDR1 is LNHNV and CDR2 is YYDKDF (reference sequence). CDR3 length: 18 residues. CDR3 sequence (DNA): TGTGCCACCAGCAGAGACCCTCCCCGACAGGGTGGGGACACTGAAGCTTTCTTT. Amino acids: CATSRDPPRQGGDTEAFF.